This TCR beta chain is from a study of glioma-infiltrating T cells. TCR alpha and beta CDR3 regions were amplified from RNA using iRepertoire nested multiplex PCR. MiXCR was run by TCRdb on the multiplex PCR reads, yielding one entry per CDR3 protein. The sample consists of about 99,000 distinct CDR3 sequences, around 29% of them appearing once. This clonotype showed up just a few times. Germline lookup yields CDR1 SGHTA and CDR2 FQGNSA. Trimming pared 5 bases from V and 4 bases from J, leaving 11 bases between. The CDR3 consists of 13 residues. The sequenced sample consisted of glioma tissue, nonneoplastic brain tissue, or PBMCs (not recorded which). The chain recombines TRBV7-2 with TRBJ2-5; D perhaps matches TRBD1 (6 bases). The sequence was obtained from a human donor with low-grade glioma or glioblastoma, undergoing nonglioma brain surgery, or in good health (not recorded which). CDR3 bases: TGTGCCAGCAGCGTACAGGGTACAGAGACCCAGTACTTC. Protein sequence: CASSVQGTETQYF.